This is a list of T cell receptor beta chains from one sample in a study of T cell repertoires in cytomegalovirus infection. TCRdb re-called the reads with MiXCR, one entry per CDR3 protein. In the table there are 200,000 to 300,000 distinct CDR3 sequences, approximately 9% of which are singletons. Material for sequencing was PBMCs. The source of these receptors is a human donor in good health (CMV status not recorded). Some clones in this sample may be carry-over from other donors' samples. CDR3s include the opening cysteine and the closing phenylalanine or tryptophan. D genes are given only for firm matches. Part of the rows lack a size; the others show once, few, many or a class for expanded clones.

v_gene	d_gene	abundance	j_gene	CDR3aa	CDR3nt
TRBV6-1	-	few	TRBJ1-2	CASSTHSGSGYTF	TGTGCCAGCAGTACCCACTCGGGAAGTGGCTACACCTTC
TRBV11-3	-	many	TRBJ2-2	CASSLASGDVTGELFF	TGTGCCAGCAGCTTAGCTTCAGGGGACGTCACCGGGGAGCTGTTTTTT
TRBV10-3	-	-	TRBJ1-4	CAIKAATNEKLFF	TGTGCCATCAAGGCAGCAACTAATGAAAAACTGTTTTTT
TRBV6-2/TRBV6-3	-	few	TRBJ1-5	CASSYAELFSRNQPQHF	TGTGCCAGCAGTTACGCCGAACTTTTTTCCCGGAATCAGCCCCAGCATTTT
TRBV20-1	-	few	TRBJ2-7	CSARDPVGQSYEQYF	TGCAGTGCTAGAGATCCCGTCGGGCAGTCCTACGAGCAGTACTTC
TRBV6-2/TRBV6-3	TRBD2	few	TRBJ2-1	CASREASGRIIYNEQFF	TGTGCCAGCAGGGAGGCTAGCGGGAGAATAATCTACAATGAGCAGTTCTTC
TRBV7-2	-	many	TRBJ2-2	CASSLFGGNTGELFF	TGTGCCAGCAGCTTATTCGGGGGAAACACCGGGGAGCTGTTTTTT
TRBV7-2	TRBD1	many	TRBJ2-4	CASSRRQGTIQYF	TGTGCCAGCAGCCGTAGACAGGGGACCATTCAGTACTTC
TRBV7-2	-	many	TRBJ2-7	CASSPGPSSYEQYF	TGTGCCAGCAGCCCCGGACCGAGCTCCTACGAGCAGTACTTC
TRBV6-2/TRBV6-3	-	-	TRBJ1-1	CASSFTLHRDGRPNTEAFF	TGTGCCAGCAGTTTCACTCTACACAGGGATGGGAGGCCGAACACTGAAGCTTTCTTT
TRBV5-1	-	many	TRBJ2-1	CASSLDVVSLYNEQFF	TGCGCCAGCAGCTTGGACGTGGTGTCCCTCTACAATGAGCAGTTCTTC
TRBV7-2	-	many	TRBJ1-5	CASGEWGNQPQHF	TGTGCCAGCGGAGAATGGGGGAATCAGCCCCAGCATTTT
TRBV7-8	TRBD1	many	TRBJ2-7	CASLRGAGTGTYEQYF	TGTGCCAGCCTCAGGGGGGCCGGGACAGGCACCTACGAGCAGTACTTC
TRBV28	-	-	TRBJ2-2	CASSPSGPNTGELFF	TGTGCCAGCAGTCCCTCCGGGCCTAACACCGGGGAGCTGTTTTTT
TRBV20-1	-	few	TRBJ1-4	CSARDQEKLFF	TGCAGTGCTAGAGATCAAGAAAAACTGTTTTTT
TRBV7-2	-	many	TRBJ1-6	CASRGSGSPLHF	TGTGCCAGCAGGGGTAGCGGTTCACCCCTCCACTTT
TRBV5-6	-	few	TRBJ1-3	CASSLEGPAGNTIYF	TGTGCCAGCAGCTTGGAGGGGCCGGCTGGAAACACCATATATTTT
TRBV4-3	-	-	TRBJ2-7	CASSQGSGSYEQYF	TGCGCCAGCAGCCAAGGGTCGGGAAGCTACGAGCAGTACTTC
TRBV11-2	-	-	TRBJ2-7	CASSFGPDPSYEQYF	TGTGCCAGCAGCTTTGGTCCGGATCCCTCCTACGAGCAGTACTTC
TRBV7-8	TRBD2	many	TRBJ2-7	CASTIGTRGFEQYF	TGTGCCAGCACCATCGGGACTAGGGGTTTCGAGCAGTACTTC
TRBV12-3/TRBV12-4	-	-	TRBJ2-7	CASSSGTQIAAYEQYF	TGTGCCAGCAGTTCTGGGACCCAAATAGCGGCCTACGAGCAGTACTTC
TRBV11-3	-	many	TRBJ1-1	CASSPGQHRGTEAFF	TGTGCCAGCAGCCCCGGACAGCACCGGGGGACTGAAGCTTTCTTT
TRBV4-3	-	many	TRBJ1-3	CASSQEARTGGNTIYF	TGCGCCAGCAGCCAAGAAGCAAGAACGGGCGGAAACACCATATATTTT
TRBV20-1	TRBD2	-	TRBJ2-3	CSARDDGGGQDTQYF	TGCAGTGCTAGAGATGACGGGGGGGGCCAAGATACGCAGTATTTT
TRBV19	-	-	TRBJ1-2	CASSIGANYGYTF	TGTGCCAGTAGTATAGGAGCTAACTATGGCTACACCTTC
TRBV5-6	-	many	TRBJ1-5	CASSLWPETNQPQHF	TGTGCCAGCAGCTTATGGCCCGAGACTAATCAGCCCCAGCATTTT
TRBV7-2	-	many	TRBJ2-1	CASSPRVREQFF	TGTGCCAGCAGCCCCCGGGTGAGAGAGCAGTTCTTC
TRBV10-3	-	-	TRBJ1-2	CAISPGRNYGYTF	TGTGCCATCAGTCCTGGGCGCAACTATGGCTACACCTTC
TRBV7-2	TRBD1	many	TRBJ1-6	CASSPRTGDAPLHF	TGTGCCAGCAGCCCCAGGACAGGGGACGCACCCCTCCACTTT
TRBV7-2	TRBD1	-	TRBJ1-2	CASSQTGPNGYTF	TGTGCCAGCAGCCAGACAGGGCCCAATGGCTACACCTTC
TRBV3-1	-	-	TRBJ2-2	CASSLRTDTGELFF	TGTGCCAGCAGCCTCCGGACAGACACCGGGGAGCTGTTTTTT
TRBV19	TRBD2	few	TRBJ2-5	CASSELAGGPETQYF	TGTGCCAGTAGCGAACTAGCGGGGGGACCGGAGACCCAGTACTTC
TRBV23-1	-	many	TRBJ1-1	CASSQRLLNTEAFF	TGCGCCAGCAGCCAGAGGCTGTTGAACACTGAAGCTTTCTTT
TRBV25-1	-	-	TRBJ2-7	CASSPLGKSTYEQYF	TGTGCCAGCAGCCCTCTGGGGAAATCTACCTACGAGCAGTACTTC
TRBV19	-	many	TRBJ1-5	CASSIAGGGNQPQHF	TGTGCCAGTAGTATAGCGGGAGGGGGCAATCAGCCCCAGCATTTT
TRBV7-2	-	many	TRBJ1-1	CASSFDSMNTEAFF	TGTGCCAGCAGTTTCGACAGCATGAACACTGAAGCTTTCTTT
TRBV15	-	few	TRBJ1-5	CATSGEGGAGLNQPQHF	TGTGCCACCAGCGGAGAAGGGGGTGCAGGCCTCAATCAGCCCCAGCATTTT
TRBV28	TRBD1	many	TRBJ1-2	CASSLFEGTGGGYTF	TGTGCCAGCAGTTTATTTGAAGGGACAGGAGGAGGCTACACCTTC
TRBV12-3/TRBV12-4	TRBD2	-	TRBJ2-7	CASSWAGGGEQYF	TGTGCCAGCAGTTGGGCGGGAGGGGGTGAGCAGTACTTC
TRBV6-6	-	few	TRBJ1-5	CASSGGHLSNQPQHF	TGTGCCAGCAGTGGAGGACACCTTAGCAATCAGCCCCAGCATTTT
TRBV7-2	TRBD2	few	TRBJ2-7	CASSPGGWGGSYEQYF	TGTGCCAGCAGCCCGGGAGGATGGGGGGGGTCCTACGAGCAGTACTTC
TRBV30	TRBD1	-	TRBJ1-2	CAWTTGDRGYGYTF	TGTGCCTGGACTACAGGGGATAGAGGCTATGGCTACACCTTC
TRBV7-3	TRBD2	many	TRBJ2-1	CASSLFVPSGGAQSYNEQFF	TGTGCCAGCAGCTTATTCGTCCCTAGCGGGGGGGCCCAGTCCTACAATGAGCAGTTCTTC
TRBV18	TRBD2	-	TRBJ2-5	CASSQNSGTSVGRVKTQYF	TGTGCCAGCTCACAGAATTCCGGGACTAGCGTTGGACGCGTGAAGACCCAGTACTTC
TRBV20-1	TRBD2	few	TRBJ2-1	CSASLLAGGRDEQFF	TGCAGTGCCTCCTTACTAGCGGGGGGCCGGGATGAGCAGTTCTTC
TRBV7-9	TRBD2	-	TRBJ2-6	CASSSRGGGAGANVLTF	TGTGCCAGCAGCTCAAGGGGCGGGGGGGCTGGGGCCAACGTCCTGACTTTC
TRBV12-3/TRBV12-4	TRBD1	many	TRBJ1-1	CASRQGGKNTEAFF	TGTGCCAGCAGACAGGGGGGTAAGAACACTGAAGCTTTCTTT
TRBV7-2	-	many	TRBJ1-1	CASSLNPQGRAFF	TGTGCCAGCAGCTTAAATCCCCAAGGGAGGGCTTTCTTT
TRBV19	-	-	TRBJ2-3	CASRVYPPRRLVTDTQYF	TGTGCCAGTAGAGTCTACCCTCCCCGCCGACTAGTCACAGATACGCAGTATTTT
TRBV6-1	TRBD1	many	TRBJ1-1	CASSGTEINTEAFF	TGTGCCAGCAGCGGGACAGAGATCAACACTGAAGCTTTCTTT
TRBV7-9	TRBD1	many	TRBJ1-4	CASSRTGTNEKLFF	TGTGCCAGCAGCCGGACAGGGACTAATGAAAAACTGTTTTTT
TRBV30	TRBD1	many	TRBJ2-1	CAWNLSPGTAEFF	TGTGCCTGGAACCTTTCTCCCGGGACAGCGGAGTTCTTC
TRBV11-2	TRBD1	-	TRBJ1-1	CASSPLGWDSQNTEAFF	TGTGCCAGCAGCCCCCTCGGGTGGGACAGCCAGAACACTGAAGCTTTCTTT